This paragraph reports one T cell receptor (beta chain). Its antigen is not identified. This sample was taken from a study of vaccination effects on CD4 cells after COVID-19. Some clones are missing from TCRdb's copy, which holds only in-frame ones; the method was immunoSEQ multiplex PCR. The table records approximately 21,000 clones, approximately 74% of them present only once. Within the ViraFEST assay, antigen-specific CD4+ T cells underwent expansion with viral peptide pools prior to sequencing. Following culture for about 11 days, CD4+ T cells were isolated. The healthy vaccine recipients, who had no prior SARS-CoV-2 infection, showed negative nucleocapsid antibodies. The source was CD4+ T cells from PBMCs cultured with HCoV-NL63 spike peptides, collected before COVID-19 vaccination. The receptor was derived from a human donor who received a COVID-19 vaccine.

CDR3 sequence: CASSLVGTRDSEQYF. DNA of the CDR3: TGCGCCAGCAGCTTGGTTGGGACTAGAGACTCCGAGCAGTACTTC. The chain combines TRBV5-1 with TRBJ2-7; 8 bases are a match to TRBD2. The CDR3 totals 15 residues. J gave up 6 bases and V 0 bases, and 8 bases lay outside the gene matches. CDR1 SGHRS and CDR2 YFSETQ come from the germline V gene. The full variable domain, rest sourced from reference TRBV5-1 and TRBJ2-7, is KAGVTQTPRYLIKTRGQQVTLSCSPISGHRSVSWYQQTPGQGLQFLFEYFSETQRNKGNFPGRFSGRQFSNSRSEMNVSTLELGDSALYLCASSLVGTRDSEQYFGPGTRLTVT.